Each of the 9 T cell receptor beta chains below was sequenced from the same sample in a study of blood T cell repertoires in COVID-19. TCRdb's table, derived via immunoSEQ multiplex PCR, lists solely in-frame clones and lacks some. Of about 150,000 clones in the sample, about 80% were seen once. Sequencing used peripheral blood. These receptors all stem from a man between 65 and 85 years old with acute or convalescent COVID-19.

V gene TRBV6-5 combines with J gene TRBJ1-5; tentative D call: TRBD1 (6 bases). The length of the CDR3 is 15 residues. Trimming removed 7 bases from V and 0 bases from J, with 13 bases in between. The germline V gene encodes CDR1 MNHEY and CDR2 SVGAGI. The chain's CDR3 is CASILQGNSNQPQHF. In nucleotides, the CDR3 is TGTGCCAGCATCCTACAGGGTAATAGCAATCAGCCCCAGCATTTT.

The CDR3 reads CASSTRLAGSNEQFF. Here the CDR3 DNA reads TGTGCCAGCAGCACAAGACTAGCGGGCTCGAATGAGCAGTTCTTC. The chain combines TRBV2 with TRBJ2-1; 10 nucleotides agree with TRBD2. Unmatched junction bases numbered 9, after V lost 6 bases and J lost 7 bases. This CDR3 spans 15 amino acids. CDR1 and CDR2 (germline): SNHLY, FYNNEI.

The chain combines TRBV5-6 with TRBJ1-5, with D possibly matching TRBD1 (5 bases). The CDR3 is 14 amino acids. The V gene's germline CDR1 is SGHDT and CDR2 YYEEEE. V lost 1 base and J 3 bases, leaving 8 bases between the germline ends. This CDR3 reads CASSLWGDNQPQHF. The CDR3 DNA follows: TGTGCCAGCAGCTTGTGGGGGGACAATCAGCCCCAGCATTTT.

The chain uses TRBV19 and TRBJ2-6; D is undetermined. This CDR3 region has 16 residues. CDR1 is LNHDA, CDR2 SQIVND, per germline (reference sequence). The V and J ends lost 7 bases and 0 bases respectively, with 13 bases between them. The CDR3 loop reads CASTAGVNSGANVLTF. The CDR3 DNA sequence: TGTGCCAGTACGGCAGGTGTAAACTCTGGGGCCAACGTCCTGACTTTC.

J is TRBJ1-2 and V is TRBV18, with unresolved D. V lost 3 bases and J lost 8, with 7 bases in between. The CDR3 loop spans 11 amino acids. Germline V gives CDR1 KGHSH, CDR2 LQKENI. In nucleotides, the CDR3 is TGTGCCAGCTCACCCAATAGAGGCTACACCTTC. As protein: CASSPNRGYTF.

The chain carries TRBV14 and TRBJ2-4, with 7 nucleotides matching TRBD2. This CDR3 is built from 16 residues. The V and J ends lost 4 bases and 1 base, in that order; junction bases with no gene match: 7. Germline CDR1 and CDR2: SGHDN and FVKESK. The CDR3 loop reads CASSPGLVLAKNIQYF. For the CDR3, the DNA is TGTGCCAGCAGCCCCGGACTAGTCCTGGCCAAAAACATTCAGTACTTC.

The chain combines TRBV28 with TRBJ1-2; the match to TRBD1 covers 9 bases. CDR3 length: 17 amino acids. Germline V gene lookup returns CDR1 MDHEN and CDR2 SYDVKM. J was trimmed by 4 bases and V by 6 bases; bases with no gene match: 15. In DNA form, the CDR3 reads TGTGCCAGCAGCGGGCGGGACAGGGCCGGCGCGGCCTATGGCTACACCTTC. As protein: CASSGRDRAGAAYGYTF.

This chain uses TRBV6-6 with TRBJ1-4, with D hard to call. Trimming took 6 bases from V and 7 from J, leaving 18 bases between them. The CDR3 runs 15 residues. CDR1 MNHNY and CDR2 SVGAGI come from the germline V gene (reference sequence). The CDR3 DNA reads TGTGCCAGCAGAGCCAACACCCAACCGGGTGAAAAACTGTTTTTT. As protein: CASRANTQPGEKLFF.

This rearrangement joins TRBV2 to TRBJ2-2; D gene unclear. V lost 7 bases to trimming and J lost 4 bases, with 10 bases between them. From germline, CDR1 is SNHLY and CDR2 FYNNEI. The CDR3 has 13 residues. The chain's CDR3 is CASTLSGTGELFF. The CDR3, as DNA: TGTGCCAGCACTCTCTCAGGCACCGGGGAGCTGTTTTTT.